This T cell receptor beta chain was observed in a study of graft-versus-host responses after intestinal transplantation. Study overall: Recipients across the board were started on anti-thymocyte globulin induction, then kept on tacrolimus and steroids for about 3 years.

Note on this clone: Its antigen is not identified.

Method: immunoSEQ multiplex PCR; TCRdb's copy keeps in-frame clones and lacks some. The repertoire includes 100,000 to 120,000 clones, roughly 95% of them detected once, and 0.5% to 0.6% sits in the top ten. Germline CDR1 is LNHDA and CDR2 is SQIVND (reference sequence). Trimming left V 5 bases short and J 7 bases short, with 15 bases between. The CDR3 sequence is 13 residues long. The receptor was isolated from a human donor who received an intestinal transplant. This specimen consisted of unstimulated CD8+ T cells sorted from spleen or lymph node cells, obtained before intestinal transplant. The V gene is TRBV19, the J gene TRBJ2-7, with D tentatively TRBD2 (5 bases). In nucleotides, the CDR3 is TGTGCCAGTAGTCCTTATTCCTCGGGAGAGCAGTACTTC. Translation: CASSPYSSGEQYF.